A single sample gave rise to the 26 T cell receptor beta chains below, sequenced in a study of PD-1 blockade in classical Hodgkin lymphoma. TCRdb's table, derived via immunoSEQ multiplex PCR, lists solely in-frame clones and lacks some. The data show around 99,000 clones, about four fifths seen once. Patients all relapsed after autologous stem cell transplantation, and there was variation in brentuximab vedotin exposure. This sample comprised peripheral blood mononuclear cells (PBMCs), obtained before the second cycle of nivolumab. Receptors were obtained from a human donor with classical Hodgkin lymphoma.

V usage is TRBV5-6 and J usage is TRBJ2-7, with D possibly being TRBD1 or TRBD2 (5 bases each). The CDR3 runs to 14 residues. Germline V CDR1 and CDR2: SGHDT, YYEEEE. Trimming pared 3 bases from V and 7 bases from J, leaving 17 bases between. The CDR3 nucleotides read TGTGCCAGCAGCTCCAAACCGGGGCCCTGGGAGCAGTACTTC. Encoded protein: CASSSKPGPWEQYF.

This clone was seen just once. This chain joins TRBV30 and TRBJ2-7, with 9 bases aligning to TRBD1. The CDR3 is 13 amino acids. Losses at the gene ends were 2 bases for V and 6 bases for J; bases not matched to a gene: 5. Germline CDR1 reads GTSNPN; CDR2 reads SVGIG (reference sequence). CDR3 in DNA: TGTGCCTGGAGTCCGACGACAGGGGGCGAGCAGTACTTC. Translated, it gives CAWSPTTGGEQYF.

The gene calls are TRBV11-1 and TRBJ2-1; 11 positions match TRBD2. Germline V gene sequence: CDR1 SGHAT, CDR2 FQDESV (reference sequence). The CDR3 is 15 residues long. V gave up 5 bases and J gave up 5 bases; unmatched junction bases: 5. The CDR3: CASSRGTSGNNEQFF. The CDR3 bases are TGTGCCAGCAGCCGTGGGACTAGCGGAAACAATGAGCAGTTCTTC.

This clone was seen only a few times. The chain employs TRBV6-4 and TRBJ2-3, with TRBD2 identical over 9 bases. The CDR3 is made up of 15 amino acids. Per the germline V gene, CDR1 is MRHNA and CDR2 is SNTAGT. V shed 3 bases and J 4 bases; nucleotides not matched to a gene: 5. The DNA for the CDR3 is TGTGCCAGCAGTGAAGGGACTAGCAGGTCAGATACGCAGTATTTT. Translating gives CASSEGTSRSDTQYF.

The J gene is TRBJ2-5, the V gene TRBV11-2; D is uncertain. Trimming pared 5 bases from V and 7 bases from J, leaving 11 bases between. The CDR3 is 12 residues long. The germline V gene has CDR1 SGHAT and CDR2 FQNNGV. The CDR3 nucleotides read TGTGCCAGCAGCCCCCGACTGGGGACCCAGTACTTC. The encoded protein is CASSPRLGTQYF. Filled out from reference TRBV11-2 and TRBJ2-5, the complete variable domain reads EAGVAQSPRYKIIEKRQSVAFWCNPISGHATLYWYQQILGQGPKLLIQFQNNGVVDDSQLPKDRFSAERLKGVDSTLKIQPAKLEDSAVYLCASSPRLGTQYFGPGTRLLVL.

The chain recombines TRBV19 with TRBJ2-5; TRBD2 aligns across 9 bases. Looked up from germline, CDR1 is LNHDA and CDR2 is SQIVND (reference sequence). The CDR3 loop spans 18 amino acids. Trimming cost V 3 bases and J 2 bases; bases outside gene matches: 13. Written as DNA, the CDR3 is TGTGCCAGTAGTATCTCCTCACTAGCGGGCTTTTTACAAGAGACCCAGTACTTC. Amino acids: CASSISSLAGFLQETQYF.

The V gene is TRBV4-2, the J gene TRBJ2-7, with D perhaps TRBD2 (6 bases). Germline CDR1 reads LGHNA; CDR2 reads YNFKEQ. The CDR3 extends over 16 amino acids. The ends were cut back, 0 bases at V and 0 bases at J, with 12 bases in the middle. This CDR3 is CASSQEKWGLSYEQYF. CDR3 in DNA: TGTGCCAGCAGCCAAGAAAAATGGGGACTCTCCTACGAGCAGTACTTC.

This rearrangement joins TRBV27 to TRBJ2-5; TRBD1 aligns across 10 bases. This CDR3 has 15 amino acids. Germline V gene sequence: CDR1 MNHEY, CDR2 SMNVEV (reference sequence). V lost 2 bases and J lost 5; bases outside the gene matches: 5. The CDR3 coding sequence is TGTGCCAGCAGTTTACTGGGACAGGGGTATGAGACCCAGTACTTC. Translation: CASSLLGQGYETQYF.

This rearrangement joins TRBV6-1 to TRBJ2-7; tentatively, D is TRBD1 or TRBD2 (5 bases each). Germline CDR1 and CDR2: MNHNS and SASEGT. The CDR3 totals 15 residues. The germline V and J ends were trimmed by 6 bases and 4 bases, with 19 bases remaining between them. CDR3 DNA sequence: TGTGCCAGCAGCCGGGACCCCCTACGGGCTTACGAGCAGTACTTC. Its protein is CASSRDPLRAYEQYF.

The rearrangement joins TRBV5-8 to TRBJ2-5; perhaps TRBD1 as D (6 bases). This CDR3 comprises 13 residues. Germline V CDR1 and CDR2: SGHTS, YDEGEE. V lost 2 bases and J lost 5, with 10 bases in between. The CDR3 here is CASSFRGVETQYF. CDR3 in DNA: TGTGCCAGCAGCTTCAGGGGTGTGGAGACCCAGTACTTC.

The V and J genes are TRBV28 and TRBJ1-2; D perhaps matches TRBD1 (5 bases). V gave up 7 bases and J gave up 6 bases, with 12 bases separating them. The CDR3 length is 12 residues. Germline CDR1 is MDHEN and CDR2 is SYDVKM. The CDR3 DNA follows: TGTGCCAGCAAGGAGGGGTTGGATGGCTACACCTTC. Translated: CASKEGLDGYTF.

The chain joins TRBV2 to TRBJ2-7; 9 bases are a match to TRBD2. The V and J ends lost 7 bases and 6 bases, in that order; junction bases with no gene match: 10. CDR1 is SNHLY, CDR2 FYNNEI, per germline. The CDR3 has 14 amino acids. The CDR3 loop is CASTPRTSVPEQYF. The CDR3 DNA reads TGTGCCAGCACCCCCAGGACTAGCGTCCCCGAGCAGTACTTC.

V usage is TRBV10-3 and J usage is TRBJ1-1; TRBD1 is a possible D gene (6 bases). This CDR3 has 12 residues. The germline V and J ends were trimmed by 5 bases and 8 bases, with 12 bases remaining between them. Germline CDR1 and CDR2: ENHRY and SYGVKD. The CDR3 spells CAISPTGHEAFF. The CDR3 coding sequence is TGTGCCATCAGTCCCACGGGACACGAAGCTTTCTTT.

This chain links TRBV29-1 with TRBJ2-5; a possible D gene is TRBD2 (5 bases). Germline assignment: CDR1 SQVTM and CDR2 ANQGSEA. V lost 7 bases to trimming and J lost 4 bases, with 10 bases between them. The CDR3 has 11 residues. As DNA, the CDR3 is TGCAGCGGCCGTGGAGGAGAGACCCAGTACTTC. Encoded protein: CSGRGGETQYF. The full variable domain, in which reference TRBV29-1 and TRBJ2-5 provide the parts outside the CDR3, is SAVISQKPSRDICQRGTSLTIQCQVDSQVTMMFWYRQQPGQSLTLIATANQGSEATYESGFVIDKFPISRPNLTFSTLTVSNMSPEDSSIYLCSGRGGETQYFGPGTRLLVL.

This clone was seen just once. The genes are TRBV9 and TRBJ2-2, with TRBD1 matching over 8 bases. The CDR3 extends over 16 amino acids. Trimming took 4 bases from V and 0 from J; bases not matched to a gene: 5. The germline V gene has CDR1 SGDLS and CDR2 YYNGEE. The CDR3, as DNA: TGTGCCAGCAGCTTCCGGACAGGGACGAACACCGGGGAGCTGTTTTTT. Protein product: CASSFRTGTNTGELFF.

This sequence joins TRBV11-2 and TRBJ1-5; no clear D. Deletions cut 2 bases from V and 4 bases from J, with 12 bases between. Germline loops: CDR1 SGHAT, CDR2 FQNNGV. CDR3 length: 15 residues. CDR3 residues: CASSLSADLNQPQHF. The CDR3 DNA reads TGTGCCAGCAGCTTATCGGCAGATCTTAATCAGCCCCAGCATTTT.

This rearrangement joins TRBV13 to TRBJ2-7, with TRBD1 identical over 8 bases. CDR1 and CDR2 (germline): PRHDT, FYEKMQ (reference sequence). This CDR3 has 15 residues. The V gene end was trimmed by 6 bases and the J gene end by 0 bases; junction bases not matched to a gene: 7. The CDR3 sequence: CASRGQGGYSYEQYF. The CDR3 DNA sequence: TGTGCCAGCAGAGGACAGGGAGGTTACTCCTACGAGCAGTACTTC.

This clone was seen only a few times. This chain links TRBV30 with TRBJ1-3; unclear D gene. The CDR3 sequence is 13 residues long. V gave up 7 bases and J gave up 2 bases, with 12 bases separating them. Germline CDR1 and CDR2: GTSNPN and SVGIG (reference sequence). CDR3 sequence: CALDLSTGNTIYF. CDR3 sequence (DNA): TGTGCCTTGGACCTCTCAACTGGAAACACCATATATTTT.

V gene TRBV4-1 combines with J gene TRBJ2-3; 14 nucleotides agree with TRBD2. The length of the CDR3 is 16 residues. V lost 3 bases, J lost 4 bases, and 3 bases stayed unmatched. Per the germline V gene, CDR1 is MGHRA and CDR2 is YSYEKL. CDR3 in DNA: TGCGCCAGCAGCCAGGGACTAGCGGGAGTCCCAGATACGCAGTATTTT. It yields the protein CASSQGLAGVPDTQYF.

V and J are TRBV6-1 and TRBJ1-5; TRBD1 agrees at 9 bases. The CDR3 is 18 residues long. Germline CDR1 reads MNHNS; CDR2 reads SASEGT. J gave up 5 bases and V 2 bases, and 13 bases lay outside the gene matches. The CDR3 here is CASSERPIPGQGYQPQHF. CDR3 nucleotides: TGTGCCAGCAGTGAACGTCCCATTCCGGGACAGGGTTATCAGCCCCAGCATTTT.

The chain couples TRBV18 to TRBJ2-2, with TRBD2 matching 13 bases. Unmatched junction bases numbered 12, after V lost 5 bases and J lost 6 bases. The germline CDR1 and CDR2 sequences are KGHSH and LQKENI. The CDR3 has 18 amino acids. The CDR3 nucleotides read TGTGCCAGCTCAACGCCATCCGGGACTAGCGGGACAGCCGGGGAGCTGTTTTTT. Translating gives CASSTPSGTSGTAGELFF. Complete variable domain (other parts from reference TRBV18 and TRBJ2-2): NAGVMQNPRHLVRRRGQEARLRCSPMKGHSHVYWYRQLPEEGLKFMVYLQKENIIDESGMPKERFSAEFPKEGPSILRIQQVVRGDSAAYFCASSTPSGTSGTAGELFFGEGSRLTVL.

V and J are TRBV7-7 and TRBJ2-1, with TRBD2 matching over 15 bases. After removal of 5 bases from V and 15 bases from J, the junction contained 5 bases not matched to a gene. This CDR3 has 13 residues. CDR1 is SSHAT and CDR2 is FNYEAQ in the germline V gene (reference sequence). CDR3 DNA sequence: TGTGCCAGCAGCATCGGACTAGCGGGAGGGCTGTTCTTC. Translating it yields CASSIGLAGGLFF.

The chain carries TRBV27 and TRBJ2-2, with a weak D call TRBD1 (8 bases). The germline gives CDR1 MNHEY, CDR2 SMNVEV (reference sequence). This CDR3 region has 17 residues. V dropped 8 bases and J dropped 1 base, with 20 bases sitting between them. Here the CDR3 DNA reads TGTGCCAGCCGCCCCTCAGCGGGGACAGGGAACACCGGGGAGCTGTTTTTT. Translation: CASRPSAGTGNTGELFF.

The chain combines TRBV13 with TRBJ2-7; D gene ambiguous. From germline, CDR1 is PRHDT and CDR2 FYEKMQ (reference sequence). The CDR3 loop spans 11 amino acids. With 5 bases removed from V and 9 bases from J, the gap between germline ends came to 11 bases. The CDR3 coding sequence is TGTGCCAGCAGCCAAGCCCTTGGGCAGTACTTC. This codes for CASSQALGQYF.

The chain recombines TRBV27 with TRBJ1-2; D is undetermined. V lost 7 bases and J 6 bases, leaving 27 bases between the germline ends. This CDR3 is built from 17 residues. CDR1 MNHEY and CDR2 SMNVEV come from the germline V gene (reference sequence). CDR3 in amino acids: CASTLHSPRRRGNGYTF. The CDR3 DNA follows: TGTGCCAGCACTCTCCATTCCCCCCGACGCCGAGGAAATGGCTACACCTTC.

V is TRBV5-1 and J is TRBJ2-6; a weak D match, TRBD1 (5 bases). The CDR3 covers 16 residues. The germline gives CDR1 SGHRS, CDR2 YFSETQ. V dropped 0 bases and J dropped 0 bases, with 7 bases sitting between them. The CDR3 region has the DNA TGCGCCAGCAGCTTGGGACAGAACTCTGGGGCCAACGTCCTGACTTTC. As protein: CASSLGQNSGANVLTF.